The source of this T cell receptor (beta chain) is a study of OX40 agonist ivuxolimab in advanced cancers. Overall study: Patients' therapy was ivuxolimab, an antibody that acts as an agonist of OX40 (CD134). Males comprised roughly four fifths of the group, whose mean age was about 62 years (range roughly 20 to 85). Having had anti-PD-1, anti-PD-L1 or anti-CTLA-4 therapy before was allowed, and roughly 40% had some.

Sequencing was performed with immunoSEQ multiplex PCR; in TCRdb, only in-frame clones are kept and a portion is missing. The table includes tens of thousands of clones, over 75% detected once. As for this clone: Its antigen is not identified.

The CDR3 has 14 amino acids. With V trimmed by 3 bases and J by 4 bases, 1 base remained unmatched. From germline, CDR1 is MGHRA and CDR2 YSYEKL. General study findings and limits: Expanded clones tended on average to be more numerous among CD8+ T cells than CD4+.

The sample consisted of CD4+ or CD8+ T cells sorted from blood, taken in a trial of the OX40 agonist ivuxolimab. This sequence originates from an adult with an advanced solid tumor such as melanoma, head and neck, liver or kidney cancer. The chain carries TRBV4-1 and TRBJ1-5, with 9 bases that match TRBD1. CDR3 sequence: CASSHGQGNQPQHF. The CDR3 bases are TGCGCCAGCAGCCACGGACAGGGGAATCAGCCCCAGCATTTT.